This T cell receptor beta chain was captured by sequencing in a study of CD8 T cells in Susac syndrome. Study-level background: The sequenced Susac syndrome patients included six who had clinically active disease and about 8 who were in remission. Blood was drawn from patients with Susac syndrome. At that point, they were therapy-naive, on corticosteroids, or on intravenous immunoglobulin alone. Notes on the study in general: Clonal expansion was absent from the CD4+ T cell repertoires in Susac syndrome.

This CDR3 is built from 14 residues. V lost 1 base to trimming and J lost 5 bases, with 9 bases between them. Germline lookup yields CDR1 DFQATT and CDR2 SNEGSKA (reference sequence). TEMRA cells were FACS-enriched and CD8+ and CD4+ T cells negatively isolated. RNA in amounts of roughly 0.5 to 1 ug was reverse transcribed with random hexamers. TCRdb reprocessed the immunoSEQ multiplex PCR reads with MiXCR, giving one entry per CDR3 protein. The sample shows 150,000 to 200,000 distinct CDR3 sequences, under 95% of them seen only once. The count of this clonotype is one. Its antigen is not identified. The receptor was isolated from a human donor with Susac syndrome. The rearrangement uses TRBV20-1 and TRBJ1-6, with a weak D call TRBD1 (6 bases). The specimen sequenced was CD4+ T cells from PBMCs. DNA for the CDR3: TGCAGTGCTAGAGGGGGGACAAATAATTCACCCCTCCACTTT. It translates to CSARGGTNNSPLHF.